These 25 T cell receptor beta chains were sequenced from one sample in a study of OX40 agonist ivuxolimab in advanced cancers. Repertoires were generated with immunoSEQ multiplex PCR, while TCRdb's copy carries only in-frame clones and drops some. The sample shows fewer than 85,000 clones, around 89% of them seen only once. The starting material was CD4+ or CD8+ T cells sorted from blood, obtained in a trial of the OX40 agonist ivuxolimab. These receptors were taken from an adult with an advanced solid tumor such as melanoma, head and neck, liver or kidney cancer.

The chain combines TRBV2 with TRBJ2-3; D perhaps matches TRBD2 (6 bases). Germline V gives CDR1 SNHLY, CDR2 FYNNEI. The V gene lost 4 bases and the J gene lost 6 bases, with 17 bases spanning the gap. The CDR3 contains 15 residues. The CDR3 DNA reads TGTGCCAGCAGTGGACTAGGAGGGCCCGGTGATACGCAGTATTTT. This translates into CASSGLGGPGDTQYF.

This clone showed up just once. The chain is built from TRBV29-1 and TRBJ1-1; tentative D call: TRBD1 (5 bases). The CDR3 consists of 14 residues. V shed 5 bases and J shed 7 bases, with 20 bases lying between them. Per germline, CDR1 SQVTM and CDR2 ANQGSEA. CDR3 bases: TGCAGCGTTCAAAGGGGACCGCGGGGGTATGAAGCTTTCTTT. Protein sequence: CSVQRGPRGYEAFF.

This clone was seen only once. CDR3 region: CASSETGTGSHEQYF. The CDR3 DNA reads as TGTGCCAGCAGTGAAACCGGGACAGGGTCCCACGAGCAGTACTTC. The J gene is TRBJ2-7, the V gene TRBV2; TRBD1 matches at 9 bases. This CDR3 is 15 amino acids long. Germline V gives CDR1 SNHLY, CDR2 FYNNEI. J was trimmed by 5 bases and V by 2 bases; bases with no gene match: 7.

This chain links TRBV2 with TRBJ1-1, with D perhaps TRBD1 (6 bases). Germline loops: CDR1 SNHLY, CDR2 FYNNEI. With 5 bases removed from V and 4 bases from J, the gap between germline ends came to 17 bases. The CDR3 has 15 amino acids. The DNA for the CDR3 is TGTGCCAGCAGTTTAAGCCGGCCGGGGGCCACTGAAGCTTTCTTT. It translates to CASSLSRPGATEAFF.

In this sample, this clone turned up once. This rearrangement joins TRBV10-2 to TRBJ2-3; 9 nucleotides line up with TRBD2. This CDR3 is 14 amino acids long. The germline CDR1 and CDR2 sequences are WSHSY and SAAADI. After removal of 6 bases from V and 5 bases from J, the junction contained 6 bases not matched to a gene. The CDR3 coding sequence is TGCGCCAGCAGACAGGCGGGAGGGCGAGATACGCAGTATTTT. It is translated as CASRQAGGRDTQYF.

The chain recombines TRBV28 with TRBJ1-1; weak D call: TRBD1 (5 bases). There are 15 residues in the CDR3. Looked up from germline, CDR1 is MDHEN and CDR2 is SYDVKM. Trimming stripped 3 bases from V and 0 bases from J, with 11 bases between. In DNA, the CDR3 is TGTGCCAGCAGTTTTTGGGGGATATTGAACACTGAAGCTTTCTTT. This encodes CASSFWGILNTEAFF.

The chain links TRBV19 to TRBJ2-1; TRBD2 matches 8 bases. The CDR3 loop spans 15 amino acids. V lost 2 bases to trimming and J lost 6 bases; unmatched junction nucleotides: 6. Germline CDR1 reads LNHDA; CDR2 reads SQIVND (reference sequence). This chain's CDR3 is CASSISAGVLNEQFF. In DNA form, the CDR3 reads TGTGCCAGTAGTATATCAGCGGGAGTTCTCAATGAGCAGTTCTTC.

The chain links TRBV6-6 to TRBJ1-5; TRBD1 matches at 10 bases. CDR1 and CDR2 from the germline V gene are MNHNY and SVGAGI (reference sequence). The CDR3 is 16 residues long. V dropped 2 bases and J dropped 4; count of bases not matched to a gene: 5. The CDR3, as DNA: TGTGCCAGCAGTTACACGACAGGGGGCGGTAATCAGCCCCAGCATTTT. Amino acids: CASSYTTGGGNQPQHF.

V usage is TRBV28 and J usage is TRBJ2-1, with 9 bases aligning to TRBD2. Germline V CDR1 and CDR2: MDHEN, SYDVKM. Germline trimming cut 2 bases from V and 7 bases from J; bases unmatched to any gene: 6. CDR3 length: 15 amino acids. This CDR3 is CASSLQVAGANEQFF. CDR3 in DNA: TGTGCCAGCAGTTTACAAGTAGCGGGAGCAAATGAGCAGTTCTTC.

The CDR3 DNA reads as TGCGCCAGCAGCCCAAATTGGGGAGGGCCAAACACCGGGGAGCTGTTTTTT. Its protein product is CASSPNWGGPNTGELFF. This sequence joins TRBV5-1 and TRBJ2-2; 7 bases fit TRBD2. With V trimmed by 4 bases and J by 2 bases, 11 bases remained unmatched. CDR3 length: 17 amino acids. Germline lookup yields CDR1 SGHRS and CDR2 YFSETQ.

With regard to this clone: The junction differs from germline at one of its ends, possibly a read error. V and J are TRBV7-9 and TRBJ2-2; D is unresolved. The CDR3 covers 12 residues. Germline assignment: CDR1 SEHNR and CDR2 FQNEAQ (reference sequence). The CDR3 DNA follows: TGTGCCAGCAGCCGTTCGACCGGAGAGCTGTTTTTT. Its protein is CASSRSTGELFF.

CDR3 sequence reads: CASSWGQGKTYEQYF. The CDR3 region has the DNA TGTGCCAGCAGCTGGGGCCAAGGGAAAACCTACGAGCAGTACTTC. V usage is TRBV28 and J usage is TRBJ2-7; the D gene is possibly TRBD1 (5 bases). Trimming removed 6 bases from V and 2 bases from J, with 17 bases in between. This CDR3 region has 15 residues. The germline gives CDR1 MDHEN, CDR2 SYDVKM.

The chain joins TRBV30 to TRBJ1-4, with D possibly TRBD1 on 5 matching bases. Germline V gene data show CDR1 as GTSNPN and CDR2 as SVGIG (reference sequence). The CDR3 covers 14 residues. The V end lost 5 bases, the J end lost 1 base, and 11 bases lay between the germline ends. The CDR3 loop reads CAWGAFLTNEKLFF. The DNA of the CDR3 is TGTGCCTGGGGGGCATTTCTAACTAATGAAAAACTGTTTTTT.

A note on this clone: Distinct nucleotide sequences in the sample also encode this CDR3. This chain uses TRBV2 with TRBJ2-5, with D unresolved. The CDR3 extends over 11 amino acids. Germline V CDR1 and CDR2: SNHLY, FYNNEI. V dropped 6 bases and J dropped 3 bases, with 5 bases sitting between them. The CDR3 DNA is TGTGCCAGCAGCCTGGAAGAGACCCAGTACTTC. It yields the protein CASSLEETQYF.

This chain links TRBV9 with TRBJ1-3; D is perhaps TRBD1 (5 bases). Trimming took off 0 bases at V and 4 bases at J, with 14 bases between the two ends. Germline lookup yields CDR1 SGDLS and CDR2 YYNGEE. CDR3 length: 16 amino acids. Here the CDR3 DNA reads TGTGCCAGCAGCGTAGGCTTAAGGGGAATGGGAAACACCATATATTTT. Its protein product is CASSVGLRGMGNTIYF.

The gene calls are TRBV18 and TRBJ1-1; D is unresolved. CDR3 length equals 11 residues. From germline, CDR1 is KGHSH and CDR2 LQKENI. V was trimmed by 5 bases and J by 3 bases, leaving 4 bases between them. In DNA form, the CDR3 reads TGTGCCAGCTCATGGGACACTGAAGCTTTCTTT. This encodes CASSWDTEAFF.

This clone was seen a single time. This sequence joins TRBV7-9 and TRBJ2-2, with a possible D match to TRBD2 (5 bases). V was pared by 5 bases and J by 1 base, with 11 bases between. The CDR3 is 15 amino acids. From germline, CDR1 is SEHNR and CDR2 FQNEAQ (reference sequence). CDR3 amino acids: CASSPTTQNTGELFF. CDR3 DNA: TGTGCCAGCAGCCCGACTACCCAGAACACCGGGGAGCTGTTTTTT. Looking up the rest from reference TRBV7-9 and TRBJ2-2 gives the full variable domain: DTGVSQNPRHKITKRGQNVTFRCDPISEHNRLYWYRQTLGQGPEFLTYFQNEAQLEKSRLLSDRFSAERPKGSFSTLEIQRTEQGDSAMYLCASSPTTQNTGELFFGEGSRLTVL.

This clone was observed once. The chain joins TRBV6-4 to TRBJ2-2, with 13 bases lining up with TRBD2. CDR3 length: 21 residues. Trimming took 6 bases from V and 6 from J; bases not matched to a gene: 22. Germline V CDR1 and CDR2: MRHNA, SNTAGT. CDR3 in amino acids: CASSDRTSGSHLGHRPGELFF. Here the CDR3 DNA reads TGTGCCAGCAGCGACCGGACTAGCGGGAGCCACTTGGGGCACCGTCCCGGGGAGCTGTTTTTT.

The CDR3 sequence is CASSPSGQGYGGYTF. In DNA form, the CDR3 reads TGTGCCAGCTCTCCCTCGGGACAGGGGTATGGTGGCTACACCTTC. The chain is built from TRBV18 and TRBJ1-2; the match to TRBD1 covers 10 bases. Losses at the gene ends were 6 bases for V and 7 bases for J; bases not matched to a gene: 11. Germline assignment: CDR1 KGHSH and CDR2 LQKENI. CDR3 size: 15 residues.

The CDR3 DNA reads TGTGCCAGCAGCCAAGAACTAGCGGGAGTATACGAGCAGTACTTC. Translated, it gives CASSQELAGVYEQYF. This chain uses TRBV4-2 with TRBJ2-7; TRBD2 aligns across 11 bases. The germline V gene has CDR1 LGHNA and CDR2 YNFKEQ. The CDR3 runs to 15 residues. With 0 bases clipped from V and 4 bases from J, the junction kept 2 bases outside the gene matches.

The V and J genes are TRBV19 and TRBJ2-5; D is possibly TRBD1 (6 bases). The J call is uncertain, as TRBJ2-7 better fits the DNA end. In germline, CDR1 is LNHDA, CDR2 SQIVND (reference sequence). The CDR3 has 14 amino acids. The CDR3 region is CASSKEQGAYEQYF. The CDR3 region has the DNA TGTGCCAGTAGTAAAGAACAGGGCGCCTACGAGCAGTACTTC.

This sequence joins TRBV29-1 and TRBJ2-3, with 9 bases lining up with TRBD1. Germline CDR1 is SQVTM and CDR2 is ANQGSEA. J lost 0 bases, V lost 7 bases, and 8 bases had no gene match. The CDR3 totals 15 residues. The CDR3 loop reads CSAYRGRTSTDTQYF. CDR3 in DNA: TGCAGCGCATACAGGGGGCGGACTAGCACAGATACGCAGTATTTT.

This chain links TRBV6-5 with TRBJ2-7; 9 bases fit TRBD2. J gave up 5 bases and V 6 bases, and 8 bases lay outside the gene matches. This CDR3 is 14 amino acids long. CDR1 MNHEY and CDR2 SVGAGI come from the germline V gene. The CDR3 is CASSVLWTSDEQYF. CDR3 in DNA: TGTGCCAGCAGCGTCTTGTGGACTAGCGACGAGCAGTACTTC.

DNA for the CDR3: TGTGCCAGTAGTATAGTTGCGGGAAGGGTACCCTACGAGCAGTACTTC. It translates to CASSIVAGRVPYEQYF. The chain has TRBV19 and TRBJ2-7; the D gene is possibly TRBD2 (6 bases). Germline V lookup: CDR1 LNHDA, CDR2 SQIVND (reference sequence). This CDR3 is 16 amino acids long. The ends were cut back, 1 base at V and 2 bases at J, with 15 bases in the middle.

The V call is TRBV11-3, the J call TRBJ2-5, with D hard to call. V was clipped by 0 bases and J by 7 bases, with 9 bases between them. CDR1 and CDR2 from the germline V gene are SGHNT and YENEEA. The CDR3 sequence is 13 residues long. Here the CDR3 DNA reads TGTGCCAGCAGCTTAGATTCCCTGGGGACCCAGTACTTC. It codes for CASSLDSLGTQYF.